The clone carrying this T cell receptor beta chain has a handful of counts. Its antigen remains unknown. This sample is drawn from a study of T cells after yellow fever vaccination. Turning to the study itself: When fractions had low cell numbers, they were prepared with SMART-Seq v4 Ultra Low Input.

A 5'RACE template-switching step, the method used to make TCR cDNA, added a universal primer site and UMIs. TCRdb ran MiXCR on the 5' RACE reads and lists one entry per CDR3 protein. The sample carries 200,000 to 300,000 distinct CDR3 sequences, roughly 13% recorded once. Study-level points and caveats: Subsequent booster samples again held most clones from primary vaccination (nearly 98% CD4, just under 90% CD8).

The CDR3 has 11 amino acids. Trimming stripped 2 bases from V and 6 bases from J, with 1 base between. Sequencing was performed on CD4+ T cells sorted from PBMCs, taken 45 days after the yellow fever booster vaccination. This clonotype was obtained from a man aged 25-40 years who received the YFV17D yellow fever vaccine. The chain combines TRBV12-3 or TRBV12-4 with TRBJ1-4; D call uncertain. This CDR3 is CASSLHEKLFF. The CDR3 region has the DNA TGTGCCAGCAGTTTACATGAAAAACTGTTTTTT.